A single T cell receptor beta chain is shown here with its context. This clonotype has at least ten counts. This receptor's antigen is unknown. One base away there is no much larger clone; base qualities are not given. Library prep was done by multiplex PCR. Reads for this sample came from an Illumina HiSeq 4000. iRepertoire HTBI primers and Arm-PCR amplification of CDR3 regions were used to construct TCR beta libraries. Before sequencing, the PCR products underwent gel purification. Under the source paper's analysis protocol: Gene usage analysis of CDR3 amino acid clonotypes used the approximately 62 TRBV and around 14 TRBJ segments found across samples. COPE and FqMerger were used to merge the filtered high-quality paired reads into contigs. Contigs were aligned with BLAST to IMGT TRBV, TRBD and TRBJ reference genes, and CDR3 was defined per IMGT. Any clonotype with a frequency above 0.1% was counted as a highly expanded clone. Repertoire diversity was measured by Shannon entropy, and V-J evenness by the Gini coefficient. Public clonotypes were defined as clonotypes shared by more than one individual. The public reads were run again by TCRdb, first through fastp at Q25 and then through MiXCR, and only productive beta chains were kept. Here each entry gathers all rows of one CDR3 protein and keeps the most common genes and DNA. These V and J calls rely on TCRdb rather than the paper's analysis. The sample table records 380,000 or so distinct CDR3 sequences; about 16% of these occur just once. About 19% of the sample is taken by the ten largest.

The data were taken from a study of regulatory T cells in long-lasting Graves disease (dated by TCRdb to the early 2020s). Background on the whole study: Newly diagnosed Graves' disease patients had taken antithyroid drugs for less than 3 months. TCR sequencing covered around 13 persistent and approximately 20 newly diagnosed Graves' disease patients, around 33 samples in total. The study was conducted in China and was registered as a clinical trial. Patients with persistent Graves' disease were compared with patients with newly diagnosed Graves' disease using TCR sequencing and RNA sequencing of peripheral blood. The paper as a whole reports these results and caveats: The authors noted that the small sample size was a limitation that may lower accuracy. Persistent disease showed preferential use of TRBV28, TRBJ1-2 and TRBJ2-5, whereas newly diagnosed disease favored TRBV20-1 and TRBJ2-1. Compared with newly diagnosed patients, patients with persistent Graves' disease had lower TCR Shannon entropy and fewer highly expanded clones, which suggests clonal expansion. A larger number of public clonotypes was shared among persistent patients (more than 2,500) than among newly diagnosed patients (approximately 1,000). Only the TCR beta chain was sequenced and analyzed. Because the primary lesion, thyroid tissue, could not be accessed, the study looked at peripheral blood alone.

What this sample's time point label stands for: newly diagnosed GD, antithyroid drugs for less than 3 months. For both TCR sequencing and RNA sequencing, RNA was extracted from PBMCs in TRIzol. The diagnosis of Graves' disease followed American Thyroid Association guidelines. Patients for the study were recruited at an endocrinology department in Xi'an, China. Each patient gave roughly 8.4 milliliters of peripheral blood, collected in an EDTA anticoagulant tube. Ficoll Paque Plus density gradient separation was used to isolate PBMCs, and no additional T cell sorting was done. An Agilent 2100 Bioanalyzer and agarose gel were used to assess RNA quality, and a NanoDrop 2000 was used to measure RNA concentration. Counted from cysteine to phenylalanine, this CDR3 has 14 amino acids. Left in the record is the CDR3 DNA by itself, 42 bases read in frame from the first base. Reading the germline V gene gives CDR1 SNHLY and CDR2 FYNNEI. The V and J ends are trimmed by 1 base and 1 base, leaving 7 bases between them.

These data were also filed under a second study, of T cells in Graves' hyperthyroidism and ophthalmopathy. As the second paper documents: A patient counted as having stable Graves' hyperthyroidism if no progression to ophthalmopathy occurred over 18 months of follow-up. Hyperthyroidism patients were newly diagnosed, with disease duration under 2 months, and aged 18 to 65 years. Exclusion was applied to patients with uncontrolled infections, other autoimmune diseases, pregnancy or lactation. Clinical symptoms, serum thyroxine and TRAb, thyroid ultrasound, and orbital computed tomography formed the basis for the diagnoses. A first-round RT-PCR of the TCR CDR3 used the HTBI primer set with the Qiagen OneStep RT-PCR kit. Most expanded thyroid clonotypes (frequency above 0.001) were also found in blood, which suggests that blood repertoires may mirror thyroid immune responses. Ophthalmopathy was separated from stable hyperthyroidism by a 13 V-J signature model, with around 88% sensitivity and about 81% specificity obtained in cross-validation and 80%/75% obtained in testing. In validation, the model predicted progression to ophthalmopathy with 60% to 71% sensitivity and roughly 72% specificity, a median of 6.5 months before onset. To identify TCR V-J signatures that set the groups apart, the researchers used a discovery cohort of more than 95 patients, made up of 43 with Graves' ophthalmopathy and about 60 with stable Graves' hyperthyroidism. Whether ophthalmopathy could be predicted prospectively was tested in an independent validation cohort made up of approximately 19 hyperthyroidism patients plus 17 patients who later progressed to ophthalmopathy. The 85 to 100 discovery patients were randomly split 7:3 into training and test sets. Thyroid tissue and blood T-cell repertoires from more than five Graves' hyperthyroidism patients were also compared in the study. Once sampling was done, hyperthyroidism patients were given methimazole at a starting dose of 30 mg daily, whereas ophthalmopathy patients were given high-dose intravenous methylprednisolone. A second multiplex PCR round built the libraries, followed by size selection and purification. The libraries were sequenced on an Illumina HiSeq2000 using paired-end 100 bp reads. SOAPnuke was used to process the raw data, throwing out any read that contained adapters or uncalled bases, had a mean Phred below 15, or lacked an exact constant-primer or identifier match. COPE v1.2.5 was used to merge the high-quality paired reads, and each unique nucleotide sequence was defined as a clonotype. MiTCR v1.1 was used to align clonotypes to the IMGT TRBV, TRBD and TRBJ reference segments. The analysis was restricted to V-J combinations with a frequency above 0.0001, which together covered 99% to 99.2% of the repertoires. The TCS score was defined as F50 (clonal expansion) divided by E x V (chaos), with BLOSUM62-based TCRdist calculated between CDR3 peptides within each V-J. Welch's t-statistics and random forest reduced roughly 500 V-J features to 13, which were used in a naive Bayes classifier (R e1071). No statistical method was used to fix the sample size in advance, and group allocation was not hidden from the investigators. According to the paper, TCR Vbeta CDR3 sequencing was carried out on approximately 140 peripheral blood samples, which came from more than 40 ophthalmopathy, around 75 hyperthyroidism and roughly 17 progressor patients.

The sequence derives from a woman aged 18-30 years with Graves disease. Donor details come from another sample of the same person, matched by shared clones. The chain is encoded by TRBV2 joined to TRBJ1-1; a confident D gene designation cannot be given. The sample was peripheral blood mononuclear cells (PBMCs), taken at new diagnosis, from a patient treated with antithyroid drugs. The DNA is TGTGCCAGCAGTGAAGACCGGTGGAACACTGAAGCTTTCTTT. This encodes CASSEDRWNTEAFF.